The 9 T cell receptor beta chains listed next were all sequenced from one sample in a study of cytomegalovirus exposure and HLA in healthy donors. A multiplex PCR was run with 60 Vbeta primers and 13 Jbeta primers. Clones were read by immunoSEQ multiplex PCR, and TCRdb kept only the in-frame ones, dropping some. Of about 86,000 clones listed, about 70% are singletons. Input material: PBMCs. These receptors were collected from a woman aged 45-65 years in good health and CMV-seropositive.

The gene calls are TRBV5-6 and TRBJ2-7; maybe TRBD2 (7 bases). The germline V gene encodes CDR1 SGHDT and CDR2 YYEEEE. Between the trimmed V and J ends, which lost 1 base and 6 bases, there was a span of 14 bases. The CDR3 has 14 residues. CDR3 protein: CASSLIGGGGEQYF. CDR3 nucleotide sequence: TGTGCCAGCAGCTTGATAGGGGGGGGAGGCGAGCAGTACTTC.

V is TRBV11-2 and J is TRBJ2-7; possible D gene TRBD2, 5 bases. The CDR3 extends over 13 amino acids. CDR1 is SGHAT and CDR2 is FQNNGV in the germline V gene. Trimming shortened V by 5 bases and J by 0 bases, and 8 bases separated the two germline ends. CDR3 DNA: TGTGCCAGCAGCCCGCGGGCCTCCTACGAGCAGTACTTC. Amino acids: CASSPRASYEQYF.

This sequence joins TRBV11-3 and TRBJ2-3; D unclear. The germline V and J ends were trimmed by 1 base and 2 bases, with 10 bases remaining between them. Germline loops: CDR1 SGHNT, CDR2 YENEEA. The CDR3 runs to 15 residues. The DNA for the CDR3 is TGTGCCAGCAGCTTAGCGTCCAGGTCCACAGATACGCAGTATTTT. It is translated as CASSLASRSTDTQYF. The entire variable domain, with the rest obtained from reference TRBV11-3 and TRBJ2-3, is as follows: EAGVVQSPRYKIIEKKQPVAFWCNPISGHNTLYWYLQNLGQGPELLIRYENEEAVDDSQLPKDRFSAERLKGVDSTLKIQPAELGDSAVYLCASSLASRSTDTQYFGPGTRLTVL.

The chain is built from TRBV27 and TRBJ2-1, with 7 nucleotides matching TRBD2. Trimming at V came to 9 bases and at J to 8 bases, leaving 10 bases not matched to a gene. The CDR3 contains 13 residues. CDR1 MNHEY and CDR2 SMNVEV come from the germline V gene (reference sequence). The CDR3 bases are TGTGCCAGTAGTCAGGGCGGGAGCTATGAGCAGTTCTTC. This translates into CASSQGGSYEQFF.

The rearrangement links TRBV9 to TRBJ1-2; D is possibly TRBD1 (5 bases). Trimming stripped 3 bases from V and 4 bases from J, with 13 bases between. CDR3 length: 14 residues. Looked up from germline, CDR1 is SGDLS and CDR2 is YYNGEE. The DNA of the CDR3 is TGTGCCAGCAGCGGTGGACACGGTGGCTATGGCTACACCTTC. Amino acids: CASSGGHGGYGYTF.

The J gene is TRBJ2-5, the V gene TRBV9; unclear D gene. Germline V gene data show CDR1 as SGDLS and CDR2 as YYNGEE. The CDR3 is 14 residues long. The germline V and J ends were trimmed by 3 bases and 1 base, with 10 bases remaining between them. This CDR3 is CASSGQSSQETQYF. The DNA of the CDR3 is TGTGCCAGCAGCGGGCAAAGTTCCCAAGAGACCCAGTACTTC.

The chain recombines TRBV2 with TRBJ2-2; the match to TRBD1 covers 10 bases. The germline CDR1 and CDR2 sequences are SNHLY and FYNNEI. The CDR3 totals 15 residues. The J segment lost 7 bases and the V segment lost 6 bases, leaving 8 bases of the junction unmatched. CDR3 in amino acids: CASSRDRGGIGELFF. The DNA of the CDR3 is TGTGCCAGCAGCAGGGACAGGGGAGGAATCGGGGAGCTGTTTTTT.

The chain combines TRBV2 with TRBJ1-1; the match to TRBD1 covers 7 bases. Germline trimming cut 6 bases from V and 6 bases from J; bases unmatched to any gene: 13. Germline CDR1 and CDR2: SNHLY and FYNNEI. The CDR3 extends over 15 amino acids. CDR3 nucleotide sequence: TGTGCCAGCAGCTCCACCGACAGGGTGAGGGCTGAAGCTTTCTTT. This codes for CASSSTDRVRAEAFF. The whole variable domain, remainder taken from reference TRBV2 and TRBJ1-1, is EPEVTQTPSHQVTQMGQEVILRCVPISNHLYFYWYRQILGQKVEFLVSFYNNEISEKSEIFDDQFSVERPDGSNFTLKIRSTKLEDSAMYFCASSSTDRVRAEAFFGQGTRLTVV.

The chain carries TRBV19 and TRBJ2-7; 7 bases map to TRBD1. V shed 6 bases, J shed 0 bases, and the junction held 5 bases outside the gene matches. This CDR3 region has 14 residues. Germline loops: CDR1 LNHDA, CDR2 SQIVND (reference sequence). The CDR3 DNA reads as TGTGCCAGTAGGCAGGACAGGAGCTCCTACGAGCAGTACTTC. This translates into CASRQDRSSYEQYF.